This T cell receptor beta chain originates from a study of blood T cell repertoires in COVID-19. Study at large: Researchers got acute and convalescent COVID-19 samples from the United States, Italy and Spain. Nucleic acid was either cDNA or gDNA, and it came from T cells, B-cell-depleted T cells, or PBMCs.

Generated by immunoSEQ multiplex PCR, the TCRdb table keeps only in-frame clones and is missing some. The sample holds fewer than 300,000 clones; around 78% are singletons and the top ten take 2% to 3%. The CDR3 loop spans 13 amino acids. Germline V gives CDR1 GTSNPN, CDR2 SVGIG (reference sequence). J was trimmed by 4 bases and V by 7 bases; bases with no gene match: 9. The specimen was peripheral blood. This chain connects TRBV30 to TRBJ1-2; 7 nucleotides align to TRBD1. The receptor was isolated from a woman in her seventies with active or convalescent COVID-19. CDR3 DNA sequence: TGTGCCTTTATTCAGGGGGTGTTCTATGGCTACACCTTC. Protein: CAFIQGVFYGYTF. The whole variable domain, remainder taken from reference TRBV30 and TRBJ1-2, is SQTIHQWPATLVQPVGSPLSLECTVEGTSNPNLYWYRQAAGRGLQLLFYSVGIGQISSEVPQNLSASRPQDRQFILSSKKLLLSDSGFYLCAFIQGVFYGYTFGSGTRLTVV.